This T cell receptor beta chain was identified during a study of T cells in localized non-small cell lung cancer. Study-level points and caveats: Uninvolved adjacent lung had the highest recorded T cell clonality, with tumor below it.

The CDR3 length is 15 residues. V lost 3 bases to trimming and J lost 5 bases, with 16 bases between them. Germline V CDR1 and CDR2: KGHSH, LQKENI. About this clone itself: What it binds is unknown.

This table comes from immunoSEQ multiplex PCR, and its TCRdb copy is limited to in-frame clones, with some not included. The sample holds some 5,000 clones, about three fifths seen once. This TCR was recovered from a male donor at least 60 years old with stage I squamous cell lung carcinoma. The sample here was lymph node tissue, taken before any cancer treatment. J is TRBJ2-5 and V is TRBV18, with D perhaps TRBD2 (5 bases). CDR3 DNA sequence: TGTGCCAGCTCACCTCGCGAAGCGGAACGGGAGACCCAGTACTTC. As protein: CASSPREAERETQYF.